A selection of T cell receptor beta chains follows, all from one sample in a study of blood T cell repertoires in COVID-19. The assay was immunoSEQ multiplex PCR, and TCRdb's table has in-frame clones only and misses some. Among 65,000 to 95,000 clones listed, roughly 89% were seen once. The source material was peripheral blood. The receptors derive from a middle-aged man with active COVID-19. CDR3s include the opening cysteine and the closing phenylalanine or tryptophan. The order of the fields is J gene, V gene, CDR3 protein.

J gene: TRBJ1-1; V gene: TRBV7-2; CDR3 protein: CASSLNSYQGDLGAFF
J gene: TRBJ2-3; V gene: TRBV7-3; CDR3 protein: CASSLLAGGPDTQYF
J gene: TRBJ1-1; V gene: TRBV10-3; CDR3 protein: CAISESTTGTTEAFF
J gene: TRBJ2-1; V gene: TRBV4-3; CDR3 protein: CASSQDRGGASFLSYNEQFF
J gene: TRBJ1-4; V gene: TRBV7-8; CDR3 protein: CASSLGGGKGEKLFF
J gene: TRBJ2-6; V gene: TRBV6-5; CDR3 protein: CASSATGSGANVLTF
J gene: TRBJ2-5; V gene: TRBV11-1; CDR3 protein: CASSLARGTGGGETQYF
J gene: TRBJ1-5; V gene: TRBV2; CDR3 protein: CASNGEGPQPQHF
J gene: TRBJ1-6; V gene: TRBV6-2/TRBV6-3; CDR3 protein: CASSYRAGAYNSPLHF
J gene: TRBJ1-5; V gene: TRBV6-1; CDR3 protein: CASSDPGNPPSPQHF
J gene: TRBJ2-1; V gene: TRBV7-9; CDR3 protein: CASVMGPIRGLYNEQFF
J gene: TRBJ1-1; V gene: TRBV9; CDR3 protein: CASSVGQLNTEAFF
J gene: TRBJ2-4; V gene: TRBV5-4; CDR3 protein: CASSPSTKGDIQYF
J gene: TRBJ1-1; V gene: TRBV7-6; CDR3 protein: CASSLRKGVNTEAFF
J gene: TRBJ1-2; V gene: TRBV4-3; CDR3 protein: CASSQTGTGGRGYTF
J gene: TRBJ1-1; V gene: TRBV28; CDR3 protein: CASSRAGTEAFF
J gene: TRBJ1-4; V gene: TRBV4-1; CDR3 protein: CASSQVSTGSNEKLFF
J gene: TRBJ1-3; V gene: TRBV10-2; CDR3 protein: CASHTGGDGNTIYF
J gene: TRBJ2-1; V gene: TRBV13; CDR3 protein: CASSSTGAYNEQFF
J gene: TRBJ2-5; V gene: TRBV5-4; CDR3 protein: CASSRGGETQYF
J gene: TRBJ1-2; V gene: TRBV7-9; CDR3 protein: CASSLLTTGGSGYTF
J gene: TRBJ1-3; V gene: TRBV6-1; CDR3 protein: CASSEAGSGNTIYF
J gene: TRBJ2-5; V gene: TRBV3-1/TRBV3-2; CDR3 protein: CASSQGASGGTQYF
J gene: TRBJ2-2; V gene: TRBV19; CDR3 protein: CASSIITSRTGELFF
J gene: TRBJ1-6; V gene: TRBV27; CDR3 protein: CASRGAPTFNSPLHF
J gene: TRBJ2-2; V gene: TRBV6-6; CDR3 protein: CASSTGQLANTGELFF
J gene: TRBJ1-2; V gene: TRBV4-2; CDR3 protein: CASSQGGEAPINYGYTF